The 11 T cell receptor beta chains below come from one sample, sequenced in a study of OX40 agonist ivuxolimab in advanced cancers. Profiled with immunoSEQ multiplex PCR; TCRdb holds only in-frame clones, not every one. The repertoire holds some 87,000 clones, roughly 94% seen once, with approximately 9.9% in the top ten. Sequences were derived from CD4+ or CD8+ T cells sorted from blood, sampled in a trial of the OX40 agonist ivuxolimab. All receptors come from an adult with an advanced solid tumor such as melanoma, head and neck, liver or kidney cancer.

As to this clone: One end of the junction fails to match germline, which may point to a read error. V and J are TRBV6-5 and TRBJ2-3; D perhaps matches TRBD2 (7 bases). There are 13 residues in the CDR3. Germline CDR1 is MNHEY and CDR2 is SVGAGI. For the CDR3, the DNA is TGTGCTAGCAGGGGAGGGAGCACAGATACGCAGTATTTT. It translates to CASRGGSTDTQYF.

Only a few counts were recorded for this clone. The sample has other DNA sequences that encode this CDR3 too. V gene TRBV19 combines with J gene TRBJ2-1, with TRBD2 identical over 11 bases. This CDR3 is built from 15 residues. V was clipped by 5 bases and J by 4 bases; unmatched bases: 4. The germline CDR1 and CDR2 sequences are LNHDA and SQIVND (reference sequence). DNA of the CDR3: TGTGCCAGTAGTCTAGCGGGAGGAACGTACAATGAGCAGTTCTTC. This translates into CASSLAGGTYNEQFF.

This chain links TRBV6-4 with TRBJ2-7; D may be TRBD1 or TRBD2 (6 bases each). The germline V and J ends were trimmed by 1 base and 6 bases, with 10 bases remaining between them. In germline, CDR1 is MRHNA, CDR2 SNTAGT. The length of the CDR3 is 13 residues. The CDR3 bases are TGTGCCAGCAGTGACTTCGGAGGGGGCGAGCAGTACTTC. Residues: CASSDFGGGEQYF.

The V and J genes are TRBV7-9 and TRBJ1-2, with D tentatively TRBD1 (5 bases). This CDR3 contains 15 residues. V was clipped by 3 bases and J by 0 bases, with 11 bases between them. Germline V lookup: CDR1 SEHNR, CDR2 FQNEAQ (reference sequence). The CDR3 sequence is CASSLGRRANYGYTF. DNA for the CDR3: TGTGCCAGCAGCTTGGGGCGGAGAGCTAACTATGGCTACACCTTC. The whole variable domain, remainder taken from reference TRBV7-9 and TRBJ1-2, is DTGVSQNPRHKITKRGQNVTFRCDPISEHNRLYWYRQTLGQGPEFLTYFQNEAQLEKSRLLSDRFSAERPKGSFSTLEIQRTEQGDSAMYLCASSLGRRANYGYTFGSGTRLTVV.

The rearrangement joins TRBV28 to TRBJ2-3, with TRBD1 matching 8 bases. The CDR3 covers 15 residues. V trimming: 5 bases; J trimming: 1 base; junction bases outside the gene matches: 5. The germline V gene has CDR1 MDHEN and CDR2 SYDVKM. The CDR3: CASSQGQGGTDTQYF. The CDR3 bases are TGTGCCAGCAGTCAAGGACAGGGTGGCACAGATACGCAGTATTTT.

This clone showed up just once. The rearrangement uses TRBV13 and TRBJ1-2; maybe TRBD1 (5 bases). V lost 5 bases to trimming and J lost 7 bases, with 26 bases between them. The CDR3 length is 17 residues. CDR1 and CDR2 (germline): PRHDT, FYEKMQ (reference sequence). The CDR3 DNA follows: TGTGCCAGCAGCCGGAGAGGGGATTTCGGTGACTCTTTTGGCTACACCTTC. It encodes CASSRRGDFGDSFGYTF.

The V gene is TRBV4-3, the J gene TRBJ2-3; TRBD2 agrees at 14 bases. The CDR3 extends over 17 amino acids. The V gene's germline CDR1 is LGHNA and CDR2 YSLEER. Trimming took 3 bases from V and 1 from J; bases not matched to a gene: 3. The chain's CDR3 is CASSHGTSGSGTDTQYF. As DNA, the CDR3 is TGCGCCAGCAGCCACGGGACTAGCGGGAGCGGCACAGATACGCAGTATTTT.

The chain is built from TRBV20-1 and TRBJ2-1; no firm D call. V lost 8 bases and J lost 10, with 9 bases in between. The CDR3 is 9 residues long. The germline CDR1 and CDR2 sequences are DFQATT and SNEGSKA (reference sequence). The CDR3 DNA reads as TGCAGTCCGATCGGGGAGCAGTTCTTC. Protein sequence: CSPIGEQFF.

The chain employs TRBV19 and TRBJ2-7, with D possibly matching TRBD2 (5 bases). CDR3 size: 15 residues. V gave up 1 base and J gave up 2 bases, with 12 bases separating them. Looked up from germline, CDR1 is LNHDA and CDR2 is SQIVND (reference sequence). Here the CDR3 reads CASSIGGRPPYEQYF. CDR3 in DNA: TGTGCCAGTAGTATAGGAGGGCGACCCCCCTACGAGCAGTACTTC.

This chain connects TRBV9 to TRBJ2-2; 12 bases match TRBD1. Germline lookup yields CDR1 SGDLS and CDR2 YYNGEE. J lost 7 bases, V lost 5 bases, and 6 bases had no gene match. The CDR3 is made up of 15 amino acids. Written as DNA, the CDR3 is TGTGCCAGCAGTATCGGGACAGGGGGCAGCGGGGAGCTGTTTTTT. Translation gives CASSIGTGGSGELFF.

V usage is TRBV7-9 and J usage is TRBJ2-7; 13 nucleotides match TRBD2. The V gene's germline CDR1 is SEHNR and CDR2 FQNEAQ (reference sequence). The CDR3 runs to 14 residues. J gave up 3 bases and V 5 bases, and 1 base lay outside the gene matches. CDR3 in DNA: TGTGCCAGCAGCCGACTAGCGGGAGGCTACGAGCAGTACTTC. Translated, it gives CASSRLAGGYEQYF.